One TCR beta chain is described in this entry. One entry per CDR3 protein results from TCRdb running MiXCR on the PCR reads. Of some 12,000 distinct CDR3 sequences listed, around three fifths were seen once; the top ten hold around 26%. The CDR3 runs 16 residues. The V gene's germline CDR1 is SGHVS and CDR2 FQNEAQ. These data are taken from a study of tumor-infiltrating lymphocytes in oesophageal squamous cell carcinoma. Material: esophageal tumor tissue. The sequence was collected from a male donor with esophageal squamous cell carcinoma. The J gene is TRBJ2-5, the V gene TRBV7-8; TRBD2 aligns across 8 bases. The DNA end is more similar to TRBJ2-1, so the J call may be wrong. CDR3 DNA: TGTGCCAGCAGCTTGGCCCGAGCGGGAGCCTACAATGAGCAGTTCTTC. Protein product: CASSLARAGAYNEQFF.